One and the same sample provided the 30 T cell receptor beta chains below, sequenced in a study of blood T cell repertoires in COVID-19. Sequenced by immunoSEQ multiplex PCR; TCRdb stores in-frame clones only, minus some. The sample lists about 81,000 clones, 85% to 90% occurring once. Sequencing input: peripheral blood. Receptors originate from a woman between 65 and 79 years old with acute or convalescent COVID-19.

This clone was counted only a few times. CDR3 region: CSVSEGQLNTEAFF. The CDR3 DNA sequence: TGCAGCGTTTCCGAGGGACAACTGAACACTGAAGCTTTCTTT. The chain recombines TRBV29-1 with TRBJ1-1; D might be TRBD1 (6 bases). The CDR3 has 14 amino acids. V was pared by 5 bases and J by 0 bases, with 13 bases between. CDR1 and CDR2 (germline): SQVTM, ANQGSEA.

Concerning this clone: The CDR3 does not end in the conserved phenylalanine or tryptophan, so this is likely a read error. Because the CDR3's place on the DNA is in doubt, the DNA is left out and the CDR3 is given as listed by TCRdb. The chain joins TRBV2 to TRBJ2-7; TRBD2, the table's D call, lacks a check against the DNA. The V gene's germline CDR1 is SNHLY and CDR2 FYNNEI. The CDR3 sequence runs 14 residues, both termini included. CDR3: CASRAGSQTVLLMS.

The CDR3 is CASSFSAGYTGELFF. CDR3 coding DNA: TGTGCCAGCAGTTTCTCGGCGGGGTACACCGGGGAGCTGTTTTTT. J is TRBJ2-2 and V is TRBV6-2 or TRBV6-3, with D tentatively TRBD2 (6 bases). The ends were cut back, 4 bases at V and 3 bases at J, with 12 bases in the middle. Germline lookup yields CDR1 MNHEY and CDR2 SVGEGT. The CDR3 contains 15 residues.

This chain links TRBV10-3 with TRBJ1-1, with 7 bases fitting TRBD1. The ends lost 4 bases at V and 6 bases at J; junction bases unmatched: 5. This CDR3 has 13 residues. CDR1 ENHRY and CDR2 SYGVKD come from the germline V gene. The CDR3 spells CAISGLTGSEAFF. The CDR3 coding sequence is TGTGCCATCAGTGGTTTGACAGGGTCTGAAGCTTTCTTT.

The genes are TRBV6-5 and TRBJ2-1, with 8 bases that match TRBD2. The CDR3 runs to 15 residues. Germline-derived CDR1 and CDR2 are MNHEY and SVGAGI. The V segment lost 5 bases and the J segment 1 base; nucleotides outside the gene matches: 4. Here the CDR3 reads CASSRRGGSYNEQFF. CDR3 coding DNA: TGTGCCAGCAGTCGACGGGGGGGATCCTACAATGAGCAGTTCTTC.

For this clone: The sample has other DNA sequences that encode this CDR3 too. The rearrangement joins TRBV7-9 to TRBJ1-5; D call uncertain. V shed 5 bases and J shed 2 bases, with 13 bases lying between them. CDR1 is SEHNR, CDR2 FQNEAQ, per germline (reference sequence). The CDR3 is 15 residues long. CDR3 sequence: CASSPGDGGNQPQHF. CDR3 coding DNA: TGTGCCAGCAGCCCCGGGGATGGTGGCAATCAGCCCCAGCATTTT.

To note about this clone: The identical CDR3 is also encoded by other nucleotide sequences in the sample. The chain has TRBV5-4 and TRBJ1-1; D call uncertain. The germline V gene has CDR1 SGHNT and CDR2 YYREEE (reference sequence). This CDR3 spans 13 amino acids. Between the trimmed V and J ends, which lost 2 bases and 1 base, there was a span of 6 bases. The CDR3 loop reads CASSFSQNTEAFF. The DNA for the CDR3 is TGTGCCAGCAGCTTTTCACAGAACACTGAAGCTTTCTTT.

The CDR3 sequence is CATMRGREQYV. Written as DNA, the CDR3 is TGTGCCACTATGAGGGGGCGCGAGCAGTACGTC. V and J are TRBV25-1 and TRBJ2-7; 7 positions agree with TRBD1. Trimming took 10 bases from V and 6 from J; bases not matched to a gene: 6. The germline V gene encodes CDR1 MGHDK and CDR2 SYGVNS. The CDR3 is 11 amino acids.

The genes are TRBV4-3 and TRBJ1-4; 7 positions match TRBD1. V shed 0 bases, J shed 6 bases, and the junction held 7 bases outside the gene matches. Germline CDR1 reads LGHNA; CDR2 reads YSLEER. This CDR3 spans 16 amino acids. The chain's CDR3 is CASSQEIGQAHEKLFF. CDR3 nucleotide sequence: TGCGCCAGCAGCCAAGAGATAGGACAGGCACATGAAAAACTGTTTTTT.

The rearrangement links TRBV28 to TRBJ2-2; TRBD1 aligns across 7 bases. The CDR3 contains 20 residues. In germline, CDR1 is MDHEN, CDR2 SYDVKM. With 3 bases clipped from V and 0 bases from J, the junction kept 16 bases outside the gene matches. This CDR3 is CASSLVPPGSTGTNTGELFF. DNA of the CDR3: TGTGCCAGCAGTTTGGTTCCCCCAGGGTCGACAGGGACGAACACCGGGGAGCTGTTTTTT.

The V call is TRBV10-3, the J call TRBJ1-3, with TRBD1 matching over 9 bases. The germline gives CDR1 ENHRY, CDR2 SYGVKD. With V trimmed by 3 bases and J by 2 bases, 5 bases remained unmatched. The CDR3 has 16 amino acids. The CDR3 sequence: CAISDRTGDTGNTIYF. The CDR3 DNA follows: TGTGCCATCAGTGATCGGACAGGGGATACTGGAAACACCATATATTTT.

V is TRBV9 and J is TRBJ2-1; D is possibly TRBD2 (6 bases). This CDR3 is built from 15 residues. Germline values: CDR1 SGDLS, CDR2 YYNGEE. V shed 0 bases and J shed 12 bases, with 19 bases lying between them. The CDR3 loop is CASSVEGLGTARQFF. CDR3 bases: TGTGCCAGCAGCGTAGAGGGGTTGGGGACTGCCAGGCAGTTCTTC.

This clone has just one count. The CDR3, as DNA: TGCAGCCTTTGGGCCAACACCCAAGAGACCCAGTACTTC. Its protein product is CSLWANTQETQYF. The chain is built from TRBV29-1 and TRBJ2-5; D is unresolved. Trimming removed 8 bases at V and 1 base at J, with 14 bases between. CDR3 length: 13 amino acids. The germline gives CDR1 SQVTM, CDR2 ANQGSEA.

The chain links TRBV6-5 to TRBJ1-6; D call uncertain. Trimming shortened V by 4 bases and J by 11 bases, and 15 bases separated the two germline ends. The V gene's germline CDR1 is MNHEY and CDR2 SVGAGI. This CDR3 comprises 14 residues. DNA of the CDR3: TGTGCCAGCAGTTTGAGAGGAGATCATGCACCCCTCCACTTT. Residues: CASSLRGDHAPLHF.

The chain joins TRBV19 to TRBJ1-2, with D possibly matching TRBD1 (5 bases). The CDR3 spans 14 residues. Germline V gives CDR1 LNHDA, CDR2 SQIVND (reference sequence). The germline V and J ends were trimmed by 4 bases and 0 bases, with 9 bases remaining between them. The CDR3 loop is CASSKDTSNYGYTF. The CDR3 region has the DNA TGTGCCAGTAGTAAGGACACCTCTAACTATGGCTACACCTTC.

The chain combines TRBV24-1 with TRBJ2-3, with TRBD1 matching 11 bases. The ends lost 5 bases at V and 4 bases at J; junction bases unmatched: 4. The V gene's germline CDR1 is KGHDR and CDR2 SFDVKD. This CDR3 has 15 residues. The CDR3: CATSVPGQGADTQYF. In DNA form, the CDR3 reads TGTGCCACCAGTGTCCCGGGACAGGGGGCAGATACGCAGTATTTT.

The chain uses TRBV18 and TRBJ2-1; 9 bases line up with TRBD2. The CDR3 spans 14 residues. Germline CDR1 reads KGHSH; CDR2 reads LQKENI. Germline trimming cut 2 bases from V and 8 bases from J; bases unmatched to any gene: 4. The chain's CDR3 is CASSPGGRADEQFF. The CDR3 DNA is TGTGCCAGCTCACCAGGCGGGAGGGCTGATGAGCAGTTCTTC.

This chain connects TRBV7-9 to TRBJ2-5; 8 bases line up with TRBD1. V was clipped by 2 bases and J by 5 bases; unmatched bases: 10. Germline V gene lookup returns CDR1 SEHNR and CDR2 FQNEAQ (reference sequence). The CDR3 has 16 amino acids. CDR3 in DNA: TGTGCCAGCAGCTTACTGTCAGGGGGCGTTAAGGAGACCCAGTACTTC. Protein sequence: CASSLLSGGVKETQYF.

CDR3 protein: CASSFGTGADYGYTF. CDR3 sequence (DNA): TGCGCCAGCAGCTTCGGGACAGGGGCTGACTATGGCTACACCTTC. The gene calls are TRBV5-1 and TRBJ1-2; 10 bases map to TRBD1. The germline CDR1 and CDR2 sequences are SGHRS and YFSETQ. V was clipped by 2 bases and J by 3 bases; unmatched bases: 4. CDR3 length: 15 amino acids.

This clone has more than one count but fewer than ten. V is TRBV27 and J is TRBJ1-2; 7 bases line up with TRBD1. V lost 4 bases to trimming and J lost 4 bases; unmatched junction nucleotides: 9. Per germline, CDR1 MNHEY and CDR2 SMNVEV (reference sequence). The CDR3 loop spans 15 amino acids. The CDR3 DNA reads as TGTGCCAGCAGTTCTACAGGGGCCGCCTCCTATGGCTACACCTTC. Encoded protein: CASSSTGAASYGYTF.

This rearrangement joins TRBV28 to TRBJ1-5; possibly TRBD1 for D (5 bases). The CDR3 is 15 amino acids. Germline values: CDR1 MDHEN, CDR2 SYDVKM. The V end was cut by 4 bases, the J end by 2 bases, with 12 bases between. The CDR3 region is CASSYHRTGNQPQHF. CDR3 in DNA: TGTGCCAGCAGTTATCACAGGACGGGCAATCAGCCCCAGCATTTT.

The chain is built from TRBV6-5 and TRBJ1-6; D is unclear. From germline, CDR1 is MNHEY and CDR2 SVGAGI. V lost 6 bases to trimming and J lost 10 bases, with 7 bases between them. This CDR3 has 11 amino acids. In nucleotides, the CDR3 is TGTGCCAGCAGGGAGATGTCACCCCTCCACTTT. This codes for CASREMSPLHF.

This clone was seen repeatedly, ten times or more. The chain is built from TRBV19 and TRBJ1-4; 9 bases are shared with TRBD1. CDR3 length equals 14 residues. The V segment lost 3 bases and the J segment 6 bases; nucleotides outside the gene matches: 2. Per the germline V gene, CDR1 is LNHDA and CDR2 is SQIVND (reference sequence). CDR3 sequence: CASSMGQGDEKLFF. DNA for the CDR3: TGTGCCAGTAGTATGGGACAGGGAGATGAAAAACTGTTTTTT.

The gene calls are TRBV20-1 and TRBJ1-4, with D maybe TRBD1 (6 bases). CDR3 size: 11 residues. Germline V CDR1 and CDR2: DFQATT, SNEGSKA (reference sequence). The CDR3 nucleotides read TGCAGGGGGGCCACTAATGAAAAACTGTTTTTT. Translating it yields CRGATNEKLFF.

The chain carries TRBV18 and TRBJ2-2; D remains ambiguous. The CDR3 is made up of 12 amino acids. CDR1 and CDR2 (germline): KGHSH, LQKENI. Trimming removed 4 bases at V and 5 bases at J, with 5 bases between. This CDR3 is CASSQLTGELFF. In DNA form, the CDR3 reads TGTGCCAGCTCACAACTTACCGGGGAGCTGTTTTTT.

This sequence joins TRBV10-3 and TRBJ2-3; 7 positions match TRBD1. The germline gives CDR1 ENHRY, CDR2 SYGVKD. The J segment lost 3 bases and the V segment lost 3 bases, leaving 3 bases of the junction unmatched. There are 14 residues in the CDR3. CDR3: CAISDLQGTDTQYF. The CDR3 nucleotides read TGTGCCATCAGTGATCTACAGGGGACAGATACGCAGTATTTT.

The rearrangement links TRBV6-5 to TRBJ1-2, with a tentative D call TRBD1 (5 bases). Trimming shortened V by 6 bases and J by 4 bases, and 12 bases separated the two germline ends. The CDR3 extends over 13 amino acids. Germline CDR1 is MNHEY and CDR2 is SVGAGI. The DNA for the CDR3 is TGTGCCAGCAGCAGCGACAGAAGCTATGGCTACACCTTC. It specifies CASSSDRSYGYTF.

This clone came up a few times. This chain's CDR3 is CASRYSGGGNVLTF. The CDR3 DNA sequence: TGTGCCAGCAGATACTCGGGGGGAGGGAACGTCCTGACTTTC. The rearrangement joins TRBV14 to TRBJ2-6; 7 bases line up with TRBD2. The CDR3 is 14 amino acids. Germline assignment: CDR1 SGHDN and CDR2 FVKESK. After removal of 6 bases from V and 10 bases from J, the junction contained 9 bases not matched to a gene. Looking up the rest from reference TRBV14 and TRBJ2-6 gives the full variable domain: EAGVTQFPSHSVIEKGQTVTLRCDPISGHDNLYWYRRVMGKEIKFLLHFVKESKQDESGMPNNRFLAERTGGTYSTLKVQPAELEDSGVYFCASRYSGGGNVLTFGAGSRLTVL.

The chain links TRBV28 to TRBJ1-5; D might be TRBD1 (5 bases). Germline V CDR1 and CDR2: MDHEN, SYDVKM. CDR3 length equals 14 residues. Trimming shortened V by 1 base and J by 4 bases, and 8 bases separated the two germline ends. CDR3 sequence: CASSLSRANQPQHF. In DNA, the CDR3 is TGTGCCAGCAGTTTATCCAGGGCAAATCAGCCCCAGCATTTT.

The chain has TRBV27 and TRBJ1-6; 10 bases map to TRBD1. V lost 3 bases and J lost 8; bases outside the gene matches: 16. The CDR3 runs to 19 residues. Germline V lookup: CDR1 MNHEY, CDR2 SMNVEV (reference sequence). This CDR3 reads CASSFGDRGLPIGDSPLHF. For the CDR3, the DNA is TGTGCCAGCAGTTTCGGGGACAGGGGATTACCCATAGGGGATTCACCCCTCCACTTT.